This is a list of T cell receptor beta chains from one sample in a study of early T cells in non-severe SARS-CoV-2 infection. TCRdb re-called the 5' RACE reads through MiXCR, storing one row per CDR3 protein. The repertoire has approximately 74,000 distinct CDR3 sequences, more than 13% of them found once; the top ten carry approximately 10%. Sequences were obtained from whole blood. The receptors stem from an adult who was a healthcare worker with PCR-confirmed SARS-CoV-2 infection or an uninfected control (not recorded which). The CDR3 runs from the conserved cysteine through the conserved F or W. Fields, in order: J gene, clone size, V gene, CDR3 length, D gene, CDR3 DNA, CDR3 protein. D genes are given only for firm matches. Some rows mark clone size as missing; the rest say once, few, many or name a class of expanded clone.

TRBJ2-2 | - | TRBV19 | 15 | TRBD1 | TGTGCCAGTAGTACGGGGACAGGGGGGACCGGGGAGCTGTTTTTT | CASSTGTGGTGELFF
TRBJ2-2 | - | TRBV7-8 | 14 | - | TGTGCCAGCAGCTTAGCTTGGGACACCGGGGAGCTGTTTTTT | CASSLAWDTGELFF
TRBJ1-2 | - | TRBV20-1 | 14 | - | TGCAGTGCTAGACCGGGCCCTGATAACTATGGCTACACCTTC | CSARPGPDNYGYTF
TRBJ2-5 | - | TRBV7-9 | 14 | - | TGTGCCAGCAGCCATCCCAGGGCCCAAGAGACCCAGTACTTC | CASSHPRAQETQYF
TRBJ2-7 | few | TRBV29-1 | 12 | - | TGCAGCGCTCAATCGGTACTACGCGAGCAGTACTTC | CSAQSVLREQYF
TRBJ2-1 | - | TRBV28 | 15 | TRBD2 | TGTGCCAGCAGTACAACTAGCGGGGTCACTGATGAGCAGTTCTTC | CASSTTSGVTDEQFF
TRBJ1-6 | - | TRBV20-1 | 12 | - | TGCAGCCCTAGACGTGAACATTCACCCCTCCACTTT | CSPRREHSPLHF
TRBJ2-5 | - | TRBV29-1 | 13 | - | TGCAGCGTTGATGAAGCGGGCGGGGAGACCCAGTACTTC | CSVDEAGGETQYF
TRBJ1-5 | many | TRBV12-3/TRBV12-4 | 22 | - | TGTGCCAGCAGTTTAGCGGGCTTTCAGTTCTCCGGGACTTTCAATAGCAATCAGCCCCAGCATTTT | CASSLAGFQFSGTFNSNQPQHF
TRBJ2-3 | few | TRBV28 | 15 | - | TGTGCCAGCAGTTTAGGCGGGACAGCCTTCAATACGCAGTATTTT | CASSLGGTAFNTQYF
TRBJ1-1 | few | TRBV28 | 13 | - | TGTGCCAGCAGTTTTGTCTTGAACACTGAAGCTTTCTTT | CASSFVLNTEAFF
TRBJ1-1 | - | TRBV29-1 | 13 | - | TGCAGCGTTGAAGGAGAGATGAACACTGAAGCTTTCTTT | CSVEGEMNTEAFF
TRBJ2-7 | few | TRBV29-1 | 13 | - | TGCAGCGTTGAAGGGGGGCCGGACTACGAGCAGTACTTC | CSVEGGPDYEQYF
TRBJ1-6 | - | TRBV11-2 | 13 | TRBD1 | TGTGCCAGCAGCCCCGACAGGGGTTCACCCCTCCACTTT | CASSPDRGSPLHF
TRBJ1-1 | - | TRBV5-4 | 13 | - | TGTGCCAGCAGCTTTATTGGAGGCACTGAAGCTTTCTTT | CASSFIGGTEAFF
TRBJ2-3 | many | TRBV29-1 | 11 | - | TGCAGCGTTGATAACGGGGATACGCAGTATTTT | CSVDNGDTQYF
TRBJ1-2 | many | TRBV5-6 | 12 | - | TGTGCCAGCAGCTTGTCCAACTATGGCTACACCTTC | CASSLSNYGYTF
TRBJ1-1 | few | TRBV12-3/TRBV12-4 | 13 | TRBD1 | TGTGCCAGCAGTTTAGGGACAGGCACTGAAGCTTTCTTT | CASSLGTGTEAFF
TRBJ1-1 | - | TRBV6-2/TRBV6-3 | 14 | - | TGTGCCAGCAGTTCCCATGCGATGAACACTGAAGCTTTCTTT | CASSSHAMNTEAFF
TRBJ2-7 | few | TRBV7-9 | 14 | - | TGTGCCAGCAGTCCAAAAACAGCGTCCTACGAGCAGTACTTC | CASSPKTASYEQYF
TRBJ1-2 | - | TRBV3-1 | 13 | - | TGTGCCAGCACCTCTCCCGGGCGAGGGGGCTACACCTTC | CASTSPGRGGYTF
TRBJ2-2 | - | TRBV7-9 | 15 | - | TGTGCCAGCAGCTTGGGGATTCCGAACACCGGGGAGCTGTTTTTT | CASSLGIPNTGELFF
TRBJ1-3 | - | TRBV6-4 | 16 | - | TGTGCCAGCAAGGTCGGAGGTATTAACTCTGGAAACACCATATATTTT | CASKVGGINSGNTIYF
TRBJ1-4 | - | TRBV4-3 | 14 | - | TGCGCCAGCAGTCAAGAAGGGAGGGGTGAAAAACTGTTTTTT | CASSQEGRGEKLFF
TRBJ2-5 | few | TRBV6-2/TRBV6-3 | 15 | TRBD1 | TGTGCCAGCAGTCACCCCGGGACAGACCAAGAGACCCAGTACTTC | CASSHPGTDQETQYF
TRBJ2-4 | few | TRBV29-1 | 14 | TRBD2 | TGCAGCGTTGAAGATGGGGGGGTGATTTCTGGTCAGTACTTC | CSVEDGGVISGQYF
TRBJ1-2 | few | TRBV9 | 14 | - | TGTGCCAGCAGCACCCCTGACAGACCCTTGGGCTACACCTTC | CASSTPDRPLGYTF
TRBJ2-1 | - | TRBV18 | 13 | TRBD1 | TGTGCCAGCTCACCGGACAGGGGAAATGAGCAGTTCTTC | CASSPDRGNEQFF
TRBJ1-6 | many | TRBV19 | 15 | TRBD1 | TGTGCCAGTAGTACGAAACGGACAGGAAATTCACCCCTCCACTTT | CASSTKRTGNSPLHF
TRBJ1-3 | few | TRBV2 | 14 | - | TGTGCCAGCAGCGAGTTAAGCTCTGGAAACACCATATATTTT | CASSELSSGNTIYF
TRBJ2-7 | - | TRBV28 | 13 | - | TGTGCCAGCAGGTCGACAGAGCCCTACGAGCAGTACTTC | CASRSTEPYEQYF
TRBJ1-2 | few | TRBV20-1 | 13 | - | TGCAGTGCTAGAGACCCAGGGGAACGGGGCTACACCTTC | CSARDPGERGYTF
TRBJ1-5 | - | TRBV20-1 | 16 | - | TGCAGTGCTTATCCCGGGAGCACTCGTAGCAATCAGCCCCAGCATTTT | CSAYPGSTRSNQPQHF
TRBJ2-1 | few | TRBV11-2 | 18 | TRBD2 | TGTGCCAGCAGCTCACTAGCGGGGGGCTCTAGCTCCTACAATGAGCAGTTCTTC | CASSSLAGGSSSYNEQFF
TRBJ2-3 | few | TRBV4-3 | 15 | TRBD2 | TGCGCCAGCAGCCAAGGACTAGCGGGGGGAGATACGCAGTATTTT | CASSQGLAGGDTQYF
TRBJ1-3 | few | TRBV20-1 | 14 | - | TGCAGTGCCGATCCAGGAGCCTCTGGAAACACCATATATTTT | CSADPGASGNTIYF
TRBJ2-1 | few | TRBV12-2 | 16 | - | TGTGCAAGTCGCTTAGCGGGGACAGGGGAATGGTATGAGCAGTTCTTC | CASRLAGTGEWYEQFF
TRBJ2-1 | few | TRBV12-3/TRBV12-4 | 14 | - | TGTGCCAGCAGCCGAGGAGCGACTTACAATGAGCAGTTCTTC | CASSRGATYNEQFF
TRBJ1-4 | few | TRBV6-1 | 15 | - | TGTGCCAGCAGCTACAACTTACAAGCAAATGAAAAACTGTTTTTT | CASSYNLQANEKLFF
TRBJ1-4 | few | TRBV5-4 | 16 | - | TGTGCCAGCAGCTCTACCGCCAGGCCTCTCGGGAAAAAACTGTTTTTT | CASSSTARPLGKKLFF
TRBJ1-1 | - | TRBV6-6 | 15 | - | TGTGCCAGCCGGTTGAGGGAAGGAATGAACACTGAAGCTTTCTTT | CASRLREGMNTEAFF
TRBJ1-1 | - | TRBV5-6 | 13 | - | TGTGCCAGCAGCCCCACAGAGAACACTGAAGCTTTCTTT | CASSPTENTEAFF
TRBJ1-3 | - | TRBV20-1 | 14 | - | TGCAGTGCTAGAGATCCGGGTAGAGGAAACACCATATATTTT | CSARDPGRGNTIYF
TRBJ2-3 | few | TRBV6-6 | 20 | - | TGTGCCAGCAGTTACTCGAGATTCCCTCTGGACCTCGGTAGCACAGATACGCAGTATTTT | CASSYSRFPLDLGSTDTQYF
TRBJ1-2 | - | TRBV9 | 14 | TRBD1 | TGTGCCAGCAGCGTAGGACAGGGACCCTATGGCTACACCTTC | CASSVGQGPYGYTF
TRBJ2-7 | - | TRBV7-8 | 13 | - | TGTGCCAGCAGCTTAGGGGATGGCAGGCGGCAGTACTTC | CASSLGDGRRQYF
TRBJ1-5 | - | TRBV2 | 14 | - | TGTGCCAGCAGTGGCGGGACATCGAATCAGCCCCAGCATTTT | CASSGGTSNQPQHF
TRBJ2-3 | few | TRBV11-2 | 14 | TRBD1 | TGTGCCAGCAGCCAGACAGGGACCACAGATACGCAGTATTTT | CASSQTGTTDTQYF
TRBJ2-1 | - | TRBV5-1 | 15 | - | TGCGCCAGCAGCCCCGGGTCCTCTCGTTACAATGAGCAGTTCTTC | CASSPGSSRYNEQFF
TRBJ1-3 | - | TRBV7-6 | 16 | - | TGTGCCAGCAGCCCCTCAGGGCCCGGGGGTGGAAACACCATATATTTT | CASSPSGPGGGNTIYF
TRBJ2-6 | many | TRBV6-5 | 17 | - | TGTGCCAGCAGTTACGGGGCAGGGTTCAGTGGGGCCAACGTCCTGACTTTC | CASSYGAGFSGANVLTF